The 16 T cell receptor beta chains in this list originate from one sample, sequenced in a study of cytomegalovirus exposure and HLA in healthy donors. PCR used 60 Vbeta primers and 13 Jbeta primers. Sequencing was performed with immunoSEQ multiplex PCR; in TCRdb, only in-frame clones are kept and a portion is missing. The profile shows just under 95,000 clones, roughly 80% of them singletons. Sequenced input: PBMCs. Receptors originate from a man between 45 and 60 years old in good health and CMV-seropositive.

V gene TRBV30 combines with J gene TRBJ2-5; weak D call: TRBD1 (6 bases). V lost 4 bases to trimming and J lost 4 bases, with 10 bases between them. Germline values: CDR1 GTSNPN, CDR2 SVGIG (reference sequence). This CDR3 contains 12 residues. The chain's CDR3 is CAWKGVSETQYF. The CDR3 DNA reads TGTGCCTGGAAGGGGGTCTCAGAGACCCAGTACTTC.

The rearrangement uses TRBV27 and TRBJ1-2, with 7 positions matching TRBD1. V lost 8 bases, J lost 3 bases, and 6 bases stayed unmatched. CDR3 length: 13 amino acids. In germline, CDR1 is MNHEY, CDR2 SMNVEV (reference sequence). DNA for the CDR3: TGTGCCAGCGCTTCCCAGGGGGACTATGGCTACACCTTC. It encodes CASASQGDYGYTF.

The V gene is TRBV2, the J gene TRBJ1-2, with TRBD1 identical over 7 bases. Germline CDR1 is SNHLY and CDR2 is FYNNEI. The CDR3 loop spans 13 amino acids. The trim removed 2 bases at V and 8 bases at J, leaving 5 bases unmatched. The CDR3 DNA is TGTGCCAGCAGTGAACTACGACAGGGCGGCTACACCTTC. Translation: CASSELRQGGYTF.

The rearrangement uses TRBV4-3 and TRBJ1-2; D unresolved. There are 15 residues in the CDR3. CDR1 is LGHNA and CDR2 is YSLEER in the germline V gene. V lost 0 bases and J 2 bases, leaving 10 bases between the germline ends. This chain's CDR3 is CASSQDLRANYGYTF. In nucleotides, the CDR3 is TGCGCCAGCAGCCAAGATTTGAGGGCAAACTATGGCTACACCTTC.

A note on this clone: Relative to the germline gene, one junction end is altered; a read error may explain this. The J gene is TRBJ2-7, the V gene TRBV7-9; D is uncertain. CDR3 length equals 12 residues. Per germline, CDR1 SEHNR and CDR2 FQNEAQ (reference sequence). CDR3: CSSSPADYEQYF. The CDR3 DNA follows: TGTTCCAGCAGCCCCGCGGATTACGAGCAGTACTTC. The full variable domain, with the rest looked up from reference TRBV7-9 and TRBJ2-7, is DTGVSQNPRHKITKRGQNVTFRCDPISEHNRLYWYRQTLGQGPEFLTYFQNEAQLEKSRLLSDRFSAERPKGSFSTLEIQRTEQGDSAMYLCSSSPADYEQYFGPGTRLTVT.

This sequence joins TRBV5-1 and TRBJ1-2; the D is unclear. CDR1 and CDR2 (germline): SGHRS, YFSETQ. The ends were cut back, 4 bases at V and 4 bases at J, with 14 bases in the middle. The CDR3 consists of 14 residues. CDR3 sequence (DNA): TGCGCCAGCAGCCCCGAGAGGGCCAGCTATGGCTACACCTTC. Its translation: CASSPERASYGYTF.

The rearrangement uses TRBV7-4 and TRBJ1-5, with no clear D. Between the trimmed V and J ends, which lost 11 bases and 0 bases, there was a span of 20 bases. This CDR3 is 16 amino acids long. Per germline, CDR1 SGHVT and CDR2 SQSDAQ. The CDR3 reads CAGLATGNYSNQPQHF. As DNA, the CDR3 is TGTGCCGGACTAGCCACGGGGAACTATAGCAATCAGCCCCAGCATTTT.

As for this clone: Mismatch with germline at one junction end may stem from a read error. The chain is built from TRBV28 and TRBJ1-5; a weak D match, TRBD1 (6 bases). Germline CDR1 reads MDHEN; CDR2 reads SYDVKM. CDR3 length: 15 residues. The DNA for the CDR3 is TGTGCCAGCAGGGACAGCCGCAGTTCATGGCAGCCCCAGAATTTT. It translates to CASRDSRSSWQPQNF.

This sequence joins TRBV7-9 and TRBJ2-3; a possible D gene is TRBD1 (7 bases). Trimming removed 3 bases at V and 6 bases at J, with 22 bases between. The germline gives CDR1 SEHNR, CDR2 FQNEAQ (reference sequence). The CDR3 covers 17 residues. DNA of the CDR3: TGTGCCAGCAGCTTTCGCCCGGACAGGAGCCGGGGGGATACGCAGTATTTT. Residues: CASSFRPDRSRGDTQYF.

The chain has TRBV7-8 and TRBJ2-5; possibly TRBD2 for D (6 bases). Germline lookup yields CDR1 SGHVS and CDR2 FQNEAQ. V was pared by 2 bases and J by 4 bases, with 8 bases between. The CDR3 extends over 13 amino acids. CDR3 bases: TGTGCCAGCAGCTTATTGGGAGGAGAGACCCAGTACTTC. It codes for CASSLLGGETQYF.

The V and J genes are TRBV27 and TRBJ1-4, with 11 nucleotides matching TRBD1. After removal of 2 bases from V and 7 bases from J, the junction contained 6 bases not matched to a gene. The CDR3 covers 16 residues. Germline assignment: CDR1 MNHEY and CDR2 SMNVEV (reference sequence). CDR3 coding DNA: TGTGCCAGCAGTTTAAGCGGGACAGGGGGAACTGAAAAACTGTTTTTT. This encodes CASSLSGTGGTEKLFF.

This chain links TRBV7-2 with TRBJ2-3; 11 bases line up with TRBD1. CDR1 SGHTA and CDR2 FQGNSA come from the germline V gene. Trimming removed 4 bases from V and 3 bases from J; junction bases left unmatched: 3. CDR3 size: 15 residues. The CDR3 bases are TGTGCCAGCAGCTGGACAGGGGGCTATACAGATACGCAGTATTTT. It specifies CASSWTGGYTDTQYF.

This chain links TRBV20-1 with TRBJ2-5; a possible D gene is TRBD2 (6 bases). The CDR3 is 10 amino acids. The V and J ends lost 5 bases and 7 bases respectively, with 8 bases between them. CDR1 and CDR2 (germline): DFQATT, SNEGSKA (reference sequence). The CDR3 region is CSAPEGTQYF. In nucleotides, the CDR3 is TGCAGTGCTCCGGAGGGGACCCAGTACTTC.

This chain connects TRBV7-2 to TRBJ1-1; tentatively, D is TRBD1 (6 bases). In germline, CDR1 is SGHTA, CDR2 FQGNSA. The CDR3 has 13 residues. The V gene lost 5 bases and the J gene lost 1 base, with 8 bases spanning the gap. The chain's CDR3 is CASSQQGNTEAFF. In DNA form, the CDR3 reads TGTGCCAGCAGCCAACAGGGGAACACTGAAGCTTTCTTT.

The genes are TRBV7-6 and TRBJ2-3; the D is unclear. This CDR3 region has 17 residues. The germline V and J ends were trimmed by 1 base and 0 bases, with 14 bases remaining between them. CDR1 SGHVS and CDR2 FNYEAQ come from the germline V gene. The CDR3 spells CASSLGFVALSTDTQYF. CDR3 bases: TGTGCCAGCAGCTTAGGCTTTGTTGCGCTTAGCACAGATACGCAGTATTTT. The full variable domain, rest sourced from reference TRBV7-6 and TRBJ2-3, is GAGVSQSPRYKVTKRGQDVALRCDPISGHVSLYWYRQALGQGPEFLTYFNYEAQQDKSGLPNDRFSAERPEGSISTLTIQRTEQRDSAMYRCASSLGFVALSTDTQYFGPGTRLTVL.

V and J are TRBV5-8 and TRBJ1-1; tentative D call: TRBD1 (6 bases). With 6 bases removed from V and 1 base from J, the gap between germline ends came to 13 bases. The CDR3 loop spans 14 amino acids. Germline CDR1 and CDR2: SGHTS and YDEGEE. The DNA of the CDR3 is TGTGCCAGCAACCCTGGACAGACGAACACTGAAGCTTTCTTT. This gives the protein CASNPGQTNTEAFF.